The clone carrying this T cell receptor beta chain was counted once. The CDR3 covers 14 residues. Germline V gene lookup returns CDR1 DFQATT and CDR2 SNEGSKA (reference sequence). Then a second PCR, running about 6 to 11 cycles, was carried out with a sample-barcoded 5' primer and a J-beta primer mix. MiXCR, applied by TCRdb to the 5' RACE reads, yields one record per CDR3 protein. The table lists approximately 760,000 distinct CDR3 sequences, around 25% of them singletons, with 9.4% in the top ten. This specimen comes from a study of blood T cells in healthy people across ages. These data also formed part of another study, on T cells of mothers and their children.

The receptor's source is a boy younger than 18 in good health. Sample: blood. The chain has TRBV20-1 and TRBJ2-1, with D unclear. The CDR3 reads CRGFPAASYNEQFF. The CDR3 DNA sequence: TGCAGGGGGTTTCCGGCGGCCTCCTACAATGAGCAGTTCTTC.